One and the same sample provided the 30 T cell receptor beta chains below, sequenced in a study of neurological immune-mediated disorders (dated by TCRdb to about 2019). The time point label corresponds to: longitudinal time-point 1 (baseline). The library was made by 5' RACE. Sequencing instrument: Illumina HiSeq 2500. Clones were called with MiXCR by TCRdb after fastp trimmed the public reads at Q25, and only in-frame beta chains were retained. All rows with the same CDR3 protein become a single entry with the most common DNA and genes. The sample contains fewer than 90,000 distinct CDR3 sequences, roughly a tenth of them found a single time. Clones ranked in the top ten supply 8.5% to 10% of the sample. Sequenced: PBMCs. These TCRs come from a man under 40 in good health.

This clonotype was detected ten times or more. The rearrangement uses TRBV5-6 and TRBJ2-6, with 8 positions matching TRBD2. Germline trimming cut 0 bases from V and 0 bases from J; bases unmatched to any gene: 11. Per germline, CDR1 SGHDT and CDR2 YYEEEE. The CDR3 runs to 20 residues. CDR3 loop: CASSLASRGGFLSGANVLTF. CDR3 sequence (DNA): TGTGCCAGCAGCTTGGCCAGTCGGGGGGGCTTTCTCTCTGGGGCCAACGTCCTGACTTTC. The full variable domain, completed using reference TRBV5-6 and TRBJ2-6, is DAGVTQSPTHLIKTRGQQVTLRCSPKSGHDTVSWYQQALGQGPQFIFQYYEEEERQRGNFPDRFSGHQFPNYSSELNVNALLLGDSALYLCASSLASRGGFLSGANVLTFGAGSRLTVL.

This clonotype is labeled medium-sized. V and J are TRBV5-1 and TRBJ2-7, with 8 bases identical to TRBD2. V lost 0 bases and J lost 2; bases outside the gene matches: 4. Germline V gene sequence: CDR1 SGHRS, CDR2 YFSETQ. The CDR3 sequence is 15 residues long. CDR3 region: CASSLVVGRAYEQYF. The CDR3 nucleotides are TGCGCCAGCAGCTTGGTGGTCGGGAGGGCCTACGAGCAGTACTTC.

This clonotype has ten or more counts. This rearrangement joins TRBV29-1 to TRBJ1-1; maybe TRBD1 (6 bases). This CDR3 region has 11 residues. With 8 bases removed from V and 6 bases from J, the gap between germline ends came to 13 bases. CDR1 is SQVTM, CDR2 ANQGSEA, per germline. The CDR3 nucleotides read TGCAGCCCTGGGACAAGTGCTGAAGCTTTCTTT. Residues: CSPGTSAEAFF.

This clonotype was counted many times. V and J are TRBV29-1 and TRBJ2-1; 7 bases map to TRBD2. Per the germline V gene, CDR1 is SQVTM and CDR2 is ANQGSEA. V lost 1 base, J lost 9 bases, and 3 bases stayed unmatched. The CDR3 is 12 amino acids. This CDR3 reads CSVEVGGGEQFF. CDR3 DNA sequence: TGCAGCGTTGAAGTGGGCGGGGGTGAGCAGTTCTTC.

This clonotype was seen many times. CDR3 nucleotide sequence: TGTGCCAGCAGTCTAAACAGGGTTGATGGCTACACCTTC. This codes for CASSLNRVDGYTF. The J gene is TRBJ1-2, the V gene TRBV12-3 or TRBV12-4; perhaps TRBD1 as D (6 bases). The CDR3 consists of 13 residues. Trimming removed 5 bases from V and 6 bases from J, with 13 bases in between.

In regard to this clonotype: One end of the junction does not line up with germline, which may come from a read error. This sequence joins TRBV6-6 and TRBJ2-5, with 8 nucleotides matching TRBD1. This CDR3 region has 16 residues. Germline CDR1 reads MNHNY; CDR2 reads SVGAGI (reference sequence). The CDR3 DNA follows: TGTGCCAGCAGTTACGTCCTGACAGGGGTGTTGGAGACCCAGTACTTT. This translates into CASSYVLTGVLETQYF.

At least ten counts were recorded for this clonotype. This rearrangement joins TRBV15 to TRBJ2-1; TRBD2 might be the D (6 bases). This CDR3 spans 16 amino acids. Germline values: CDR1 LNHNV, CDR2 YYDKDF (reference sequence). The V gene lost 0 bases and the J gene lost 4 bases, with 13 bases spanning the gap. In DNA form, the CDR3 reads TGTGCCACCAGCAGAGAGAATAGCGGCCTATACAATGAGCAGTTCTTC. It translates to CATSRENSGLYNEQFF. The variable domain in full, completed from reference TRBV15 and TRBJ2-1, reads DAMVIQNPRYQVTQFGKPVTLSCSQTLNHNVMYWYQQKSSQAPKLLFHYYDKDFNNEADTPDNFQSRRPNTSFCFLDIRSPGLGDTAMYLCATSRENSGLYNEQFFGPGTRLTVL.

This clonotype was counted many times. CDR3 sequence: CASSGIPGQTSGGYEQYF. CDR3 sequence (DNA): TGCGCCAGTTCAGGGATCCCGGGACAGACATCAGGGGGCTACGAGCAGTACTTC. The chain uses TRBV5-1 and TRBJ2-7; TRBD1 agrees at 7 bases. V lost 8 bases and J lost 3; bases outside the gene matches: 23. Germline CDR1 SGHRS, CDR2 YFSETQ. The CDR3 has 18 amino acids.

This clonotype has ten or more counts. The chain combines TRBV6-4 with TRBJ1-1; TRBD1 matches at 7 bases. Germline CDR1 and CDR2: MRHNA and SNTAGT. V lost 4 bases to trimming and J lost 0 bases; unmatched junction nucleotides: 2. There are 14 residues in the CDR3. This CDR3 reads CASSAQGMNTEAFF. For the CDR3, the DNA is TGTGCCAGCAGTGCACAGGGGATGAACACTGAAGCTTTCTTT.

This clonotype was counted at least ten times. The gene calls are TRBV20-1 and TRBJ2-1; D gene unclear. Germline loops: CDR1 DFQATT, CDR2 SNEGSKA (reference sequence). V lost 7 bases, J lost 0 bases, and 19 bases lay in between. This CDR3 is built from 16 residues. CDR3 residues: CSGHGGDPRSYNEQFF. CDR3 DNA sequence: TGCAGTGGTCATGGTGGGGATCCTCGCTCCTACAATGAGCAGTTCTTC.

This clonotype was recorded many times. The CDR3 DNA is TGTGCCAGCAGCTCAAACACGGGAGGTGAAGCTTTCTTT. Translation: CASSSNTGGEAFF. The chain employs TRBV7-6 and TRBJ1-1; D unresolved. The CDR3 runs to 13 residues. The germline gives CDR1 SGHVS, CDR2 FNYEAQ. The V and J ends lost 4 bases and 7 bases respectively, with 13 bases between them.

Points on this clonotype: As the CDR3 is not closed by the conserved phenylalanine or tryptophan, this likely results from a read error. This chain connects TRBV27 to TRBJ1-5; D remains ambiguous. CDR1 MNHEY and CDR2 SMNVEV come from the germline V gene (reference sequence). V was clipped by 6 bases and J by 3 bases, with 9 bases between them. The CDR3 sequence is 13 residues long. In DNA, the CDR3 is TGTGCCAGCAGCCTGACCGACAATCAGCCCCAGCATTCT. This codes for CASSLTDNQPQHS.

This clonotype was counted between two and nine times. The V call is TRBV6-5, the J call TRBJ2-4; TRBD2 aligns across 9 bases. V was clipped by 4 bases and J by 3 bases; unmatched bases: 10. The CDR3 is 17 amino acids. Germline-derived CDR1 and CDR2 are MNHEY and SVGAGI. CDR3 coding DNA: TGTGCCAGCAGTTCTCTGTCTAGCGGGATGGACAAAAACATTCAGTACTTC. Translated, it gives CASSSLSSGMDKNIQYF.

This clonotype was recorded many times. The CDR3 protein is CASSLDRTRTGTGELFF. The CDR3 nucleotides read TGTGCCAGCAGCTTGGATCGAACACGGACGGGGACCGGGGAGCTGTTTTTT. This sequence joins TRBV5-6 and TRBJ2-2, with D tentatively TRBD2 (5 bases). The CDR3 runs 17 residues. The V and J ends lost 0 bases and 5 bases respectively, with 17 bases between them. Germline V gene lookup returns CDR1 SGHDT and CDR2 YYEEEE.

The chain combines TRBV20-1 with TRBJ2-1, with 8 bases fitting TRBD2. Germline CDR1 and CDR2: DFQATT and SNEGSKA (reference sequence). CDR3 length: 14 residues. V dropped 4 bases and J dropped 2; count of bases not matched to a gene: 4. CDR3 DNA: TGCAGTGCTAAATTAGCGGGACCCTACAATGAGCAGTTCTTC. Protein sequence: CSAKLAGPYNEQFF.

This clonotype was seen many times. The CDR3 coding sequence is TGTGCCATCAGGAAACAGGGCTCTGGGGCCAACGTCCTGACTTTC. It specifies CAIRKQGSGANVLTF. This sequence joins TRBV10-3 and TRBJ2-6, with D maybe TRBD1 (6 bases). The CDR3 has 15 amino acids. Germline V gene lookup returns CDR1 ENHRY and CDR2 SYGVKD. V lost 6 bases and J lost 0, with 9 bases in between.

This clonotype was seen repeatedly, ten times or more. The J gene is TRBJ2-5, the V gene TRBV20-1; 7 bases are a match to TRBD2. Trimming took 0 bases from V and 5 from J; bases not matched to a gene: 6. The CDR3 runs to 14 residues. The germline V gene has CDR1 DFQATT and CDR2 SNEGSKA (reference sequence). The CDR3 loop reads CSARDLTSSETQYF. The CDR3 nucleotides read TGCAGTGCTAGAGATCTGACTAGCAGTGAGACCCAGTACTTC.

This clonotype was seen ten or more times. The gene calls are TRBV12-3 or TRBV12-4 and TRBJ2-6; D remains ambiguous. V lost 4 bases, J lost 0 bases, and 7 bases lay in between. The CDR3 length is 15 residues. CDR3 DNA sequence: TGTGCCAGCAGTTCCCGAAACTCTGGGGCCAACGTCCTGACTTTC. Translated, it gives CASSSRNSGANVLTF.

A remark on this clonotype: Just one base apart from a much larger clone, this may be a read error. The chain employs TRBV3-1 and TRBJ1-5; TRBD1 agrees at 7 bases. Germline values: CDR1 LGHDT, CDR2 YNNKEL (reference sequence). CDR3 length: 18 residues. CDR3 bases: TGTGCCAGCAGCGTCCGGGACAGTACTTTGAATAGCAATCAGACCCAGCATTTT. Translated: CASSVRDSTLNSNQTQHF.

The table lists this clonotype with many counts. The chain couples TRBV27 to TRBJ2-5; the match to TRBD1 covers 9 bases. Germline V lookup: CDR1 MNHEY, CDR2 SMNVEV (reference sequence). The trim removed 6 bases at V and 2 bases at J, leaving 7 bases unmatched. This CDR3 contains 15 residues. The CDR3 region has the DNA TGTGCCAGCAGGTCCCCGGGACAGGGACAAGAGACCCAGTACTTC. It is translated as CASRSPGQGQETQYF.

In this sample, this clonotype turned up many times. V and J are TRBV18 and TRBJ1-5, with D possibly TRBD1 on 5 matching bases. The V end lost 3 bases, the J end lost 4 bases, and 13 bases lay between the germline ends. This CDR3 is 15 amino acids long. Germline lookup yields CDR1 KGHSH and CDR2 LQKENI. The CDR3: CASSPVGTGNQPQHF. The CDR3 DNA reads as TGTGCCAGCTCACCGGTGGGGACGGGGAATCAGCCCCAGCATTTT.

This clonotype was counted at least ten times. V gene TRBV7-9 combines with J gene TRBJ2-5; D is unresolved. This CDR3 has 13 residues. The V end lost 0 bases, the J end lost 2 bases, and 4 bases lay between the germline ends. Germline V gene lookup returns CDR1 SEHNR and CDR2 FQNEAQ (reference sequence). In DNA form, the CDR3 reads TGTGCCAGCAGCTTAGCGGCACAAGAGACCCAGTACTTC. It codes for CASSLAAQETQYF.

The sample holds many counts of this clonotype. The V and J genes are TRBV4-1 and TRBJ2-5; 11 bases line up with TRBD2. V lost 1 base and J lost 2; bases outside the gene matches: 3. CDR1 and CDR2 (germline): MGHRA, YSYEKL. The CDR3 consists of 16 residues. The CDR3 nucleotides read TGCGCCAGCAGCCAAGGGGTAGCGGGAGGGCAAGAGACCCAGTACTTC. It is translated as CASSQGVAGGQETQYF.

This clonotype was observed a handful of times. The chain employs TRBV5-1 and TRBJ2-1, with a possible D match to TRBD2 (6 bases). The CDR3 is made up of 17 amino acids. Germline-derived CDR1 and CDR2 are SGHRS and YFSETQ. Trimming stripped 3 bases from V and 0 bases from J, with 16 bases between. CDR3 residues: CASSYGGTFFSYNEQFF. The CDR3, as DNA: TGCGCCAGCAGCTACGGCGGGACTTTCTTCTCCTACAATGAGCAGTTCTTC.

This clonotype was picked up many times. This rearrangement joins TRBV20-1 to TRBJ2-5; the match to TRBD2 covers 7 bases. V trimming: 4 bases; J trimming: 5 bases; junction bases outside the gene matches: 7. The CDR3 loop spans 13 amino acids. The germline V gene has CDR1 DFQATT and CDR2 SNEGSKA (reference sequence). The CDR3 DNA reads TGCAGTGCTAATGGGCGGGAGCGGGAGACCCAGTACTTC. Protein sequence: CSANGRERETQYF.

This clonotype showed up many times. The V and J genes are TRBV28 and TRBJ2-7, with TRBD2 identical over 13 bases. This CDR3 comprises 18 residues. Germline loops: CDR1 MDHEN, CDR2 SYDVKM. V lost 2 bases and J lost 0; bases outside the gene matches: 7. The CDR3 DNA sequence: TGTGCCAGCAGTTTAAGACTAGGACTAGCGGGGGACTCCTACGAGCAGTACTTC. Its translation: CASSLRLGLAGDSYEQYF.

This clonotype was found many times. The gene calls are TRBV11-1 and TRBJ2-1; 14 bases are a match to TRBD2. The trim removed 5 bases at V and 8 bases at J, leaving 5 bases unmatched. This CDR3 spans 15 amino acids. Per the germline V gene, CDR1 is SGHAT and CDR2 is FQDESV (reference sequence). CDR3 nucleotide sequence: TGTGCCAGCAGCATGCCGGGACTAGCGGGAGATGAGCAGTTCTTC. Translated, it gives CASSMPGLAGDEQFF.

Turning to this clonotype: A read error is possible here, since a much larger clone lies one base away. This chain links TRBV28 with TRBJ1-1; D not resolved. The CDR3 is 12 amino acids. Germline assignment: CDR1 MDHEN and CDR2 SYDVKM. The CDR3 spells CVSMERDTEAFF. The CDR3 DNA reads as TGTGTCAGCATGGAGAGGGACACTGAAGCTTTCTTT. Full variable domain (outside the CDR3, taken from reference TRBV28 and TRBJ1-1): DVKVTQSSRYLVKRTGEKVFLECVQDMDHENMFWYRQDPGLGLRLIYFSYDVKMKEKGDIPEGYSVSREKKERFSLILESASTNQTSMYLCVSMERDTEAFFGQGTRLTVV.

This clonotype was counted at least ten times. The V and J genes are TRBV19 and TRBJ1-1, with D uncertain. The V end was cut by 4 bases, the J end by 1 base, with 13 bases between. The CDR3 sequence is 15 residues long. Per the germline V gene, CDR1 is LNHDA and CDR2 is SQIVND (reference sequence). Here the CDR3 reads CASSTAVGRNTEAFF. The CDR3 DNA sequence: TGTGCCAGTAGTACGGCAGTAGGCAGGAACACTGAAGCTTTCTTT.

Points on this clonotype: This may be a read error: a much more frequent sequence differs by one nucleotide. The chain carries TRBV20-1 and TRBJ1-2; 9 bases agree with TRBD1. The CDR3 is 14 residues long. Germline CDR1 DFQATT, CDR2 SNEGSKA (reference sequence). The CDR3 DNA follows: TGCATTGCTAGAGACCGGGACAGGGTCTACGGCTACACCTTC. It yields the protein CIARDRDRVYGYTF.